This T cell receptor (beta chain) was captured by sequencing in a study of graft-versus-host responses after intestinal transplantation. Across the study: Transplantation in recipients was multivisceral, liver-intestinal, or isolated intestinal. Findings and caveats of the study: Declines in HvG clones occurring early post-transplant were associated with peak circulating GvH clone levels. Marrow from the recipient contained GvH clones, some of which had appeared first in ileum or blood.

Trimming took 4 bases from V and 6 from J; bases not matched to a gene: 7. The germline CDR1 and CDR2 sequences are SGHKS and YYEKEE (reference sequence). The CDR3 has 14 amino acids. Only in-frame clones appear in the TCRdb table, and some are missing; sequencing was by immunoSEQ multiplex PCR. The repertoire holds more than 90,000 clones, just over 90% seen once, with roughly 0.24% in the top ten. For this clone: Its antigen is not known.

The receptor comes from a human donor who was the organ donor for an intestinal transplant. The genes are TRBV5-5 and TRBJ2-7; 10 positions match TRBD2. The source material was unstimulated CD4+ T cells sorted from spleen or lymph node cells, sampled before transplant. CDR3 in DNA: TGTGCCAGCAGCGCTAGCGGGAGATCCCTCGAGCAGTACTTC. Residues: CASSASGRSLEQYF.